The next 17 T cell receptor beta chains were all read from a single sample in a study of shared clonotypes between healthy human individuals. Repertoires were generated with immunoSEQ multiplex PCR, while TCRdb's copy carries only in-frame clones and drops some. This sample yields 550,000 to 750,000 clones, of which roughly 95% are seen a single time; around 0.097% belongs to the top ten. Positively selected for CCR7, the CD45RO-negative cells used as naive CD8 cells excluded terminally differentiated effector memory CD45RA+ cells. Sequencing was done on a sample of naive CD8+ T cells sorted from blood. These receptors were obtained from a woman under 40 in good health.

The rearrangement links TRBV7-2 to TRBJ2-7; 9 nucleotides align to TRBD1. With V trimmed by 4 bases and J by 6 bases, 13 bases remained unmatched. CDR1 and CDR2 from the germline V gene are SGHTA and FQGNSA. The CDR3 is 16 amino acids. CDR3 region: CASSSGNRGLYGEQYF. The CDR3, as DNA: TGTGCCAGCAGCTCCGGAAACAGGGGGCTCTATGGCGAGCAGTACTTC.

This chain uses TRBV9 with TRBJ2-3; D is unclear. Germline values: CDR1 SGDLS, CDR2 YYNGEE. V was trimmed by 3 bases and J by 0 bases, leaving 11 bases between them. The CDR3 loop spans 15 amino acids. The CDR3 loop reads CASSAGRASTDTQYF. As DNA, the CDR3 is TGTGCCAGCAGCGCAGGTCGGGCAAGCACAGATACGCAGTATTTT.

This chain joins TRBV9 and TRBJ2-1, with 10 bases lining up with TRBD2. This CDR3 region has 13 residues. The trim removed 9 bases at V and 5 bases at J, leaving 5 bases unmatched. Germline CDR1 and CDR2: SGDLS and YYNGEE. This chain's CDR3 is CATSGLADNEQFF. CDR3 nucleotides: TGTGCCACCTCTGGACTAGCGGACAATGAGCAGTTCTTC.

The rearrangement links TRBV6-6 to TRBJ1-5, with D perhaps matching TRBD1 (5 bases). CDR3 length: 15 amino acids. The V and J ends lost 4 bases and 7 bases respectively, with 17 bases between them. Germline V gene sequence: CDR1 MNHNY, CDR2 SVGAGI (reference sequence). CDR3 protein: CASSLNGGTRQPQHF. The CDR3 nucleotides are TGTGCCAGCAGTTTGAATGGGGGAACAAGGCAGCCCCAGCATTTT.

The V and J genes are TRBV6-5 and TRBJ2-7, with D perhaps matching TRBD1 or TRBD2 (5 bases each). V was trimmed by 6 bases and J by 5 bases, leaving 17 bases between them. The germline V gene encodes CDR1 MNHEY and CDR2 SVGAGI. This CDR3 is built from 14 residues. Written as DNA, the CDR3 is TGTGCCAGCAGACCACTCCCCGGGGCTGACGAGCAGTACTTC. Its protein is CASRPLPGADEQYF.

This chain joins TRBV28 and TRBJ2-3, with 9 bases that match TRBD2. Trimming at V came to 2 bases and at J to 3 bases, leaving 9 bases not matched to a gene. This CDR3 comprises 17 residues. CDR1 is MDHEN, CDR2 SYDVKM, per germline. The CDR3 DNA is TGTGCCAGCAGTTTACCCCGGGGTAGCGGGAGTACAGATACGCAGTATTTT. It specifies CASSLPRGSGSTDTQYF.

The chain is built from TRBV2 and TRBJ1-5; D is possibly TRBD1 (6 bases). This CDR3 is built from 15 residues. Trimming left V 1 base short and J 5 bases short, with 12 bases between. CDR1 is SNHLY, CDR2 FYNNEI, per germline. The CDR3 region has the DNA TGTGCCAGCAGTGAAGAGGCAGGGGATTATCAGCCCCAGCATTTT. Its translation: CASSEEAGDYQPQHF. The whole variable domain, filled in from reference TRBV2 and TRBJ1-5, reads EPEVTQTPSHQVTQMGQEVILRCVPISNHLYFYWYRQILGQKVEFLVSFYNNEISEKSEIFDDQFSVERPDGSNFTLKIRSTKLEDSAMYFCASSEEAGDYQPQHFGDGTRLSIL.

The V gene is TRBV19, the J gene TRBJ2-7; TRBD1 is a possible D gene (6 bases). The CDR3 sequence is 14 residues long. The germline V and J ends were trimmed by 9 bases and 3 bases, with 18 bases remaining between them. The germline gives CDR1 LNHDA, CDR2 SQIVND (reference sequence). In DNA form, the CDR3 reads TGTGCCAGCAGGGGCCAGGGGAGCCACTACGAGCAGTACTTC. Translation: CASRGQGSHYEQYF.

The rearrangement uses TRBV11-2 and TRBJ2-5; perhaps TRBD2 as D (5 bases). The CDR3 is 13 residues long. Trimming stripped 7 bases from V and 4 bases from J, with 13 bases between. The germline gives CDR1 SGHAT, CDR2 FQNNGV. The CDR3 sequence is CASTGLEGETQYF. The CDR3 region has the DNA TGTGCCAGCACTGGACTCGAGGGAGAGACCCAGTACTTC.

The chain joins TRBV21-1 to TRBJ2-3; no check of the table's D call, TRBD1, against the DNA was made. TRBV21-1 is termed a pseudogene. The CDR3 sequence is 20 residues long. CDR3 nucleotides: TGTGCCAGCACACTGCCGGACAGGGAGAGGAACCAATCCCACGGCGCTACGCAGTATTTT. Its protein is CASTLPDRERNQSHGATQYF.

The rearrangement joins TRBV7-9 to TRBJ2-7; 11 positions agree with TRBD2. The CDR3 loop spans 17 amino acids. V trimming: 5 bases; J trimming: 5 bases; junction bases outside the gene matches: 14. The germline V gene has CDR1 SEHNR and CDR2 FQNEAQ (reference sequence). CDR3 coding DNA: TGTGCCAGCAGCATCGGAATAGCGGGAGGGCCTCTCGACGAGCAGTACTTC. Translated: CASSIGIAGGPLDEQYF.

The CDR3 protein is CASQGHLSYEQYF. CDR3 in DNA: TGTGCCAGCCAAGGACACCTCTCCTACGAGCAGTACTTC. This chain uses TRBV2 with TRBJ2-7, with a tentative D call TRBD1 (5 bases). Germline V gene lookup returns CDR1 SNHLY and CDR2 FYNNEI. CDR3 length equals 13 residues. The V end lost 8 bases, the J end lost 0 bases, and 11 bases lay between the germline ends. Filled out from reference TRBV2 and TRBJ2-7, the complete variable domain reads EPEVTQTPSHQVTQMGQEVILRCVPISNHLYFYWYRQILGQKVEFLVSFYNNEISEKSEIFDDQFSVERPDGSNFTLKIRSTKLEDSAMYFCASQGHLSYEQYFGPGTRLTVT.

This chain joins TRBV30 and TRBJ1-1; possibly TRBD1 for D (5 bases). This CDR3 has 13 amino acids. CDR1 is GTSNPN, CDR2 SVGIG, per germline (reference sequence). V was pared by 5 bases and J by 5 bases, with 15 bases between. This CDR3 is CAWCWRGTTEAFF. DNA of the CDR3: TGTGCCTGGTGCTGGAGGGGAACTACTGAAGCTTTCTTT.

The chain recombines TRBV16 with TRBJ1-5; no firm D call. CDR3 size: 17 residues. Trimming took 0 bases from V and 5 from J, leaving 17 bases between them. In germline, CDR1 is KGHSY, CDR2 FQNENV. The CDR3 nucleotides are TGTGCCAGCAGCCAATCGCGTGGGTATTCACGCGATCAGCCCCAGCATTTT. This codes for CASSQSRGYSRDQPQHF.

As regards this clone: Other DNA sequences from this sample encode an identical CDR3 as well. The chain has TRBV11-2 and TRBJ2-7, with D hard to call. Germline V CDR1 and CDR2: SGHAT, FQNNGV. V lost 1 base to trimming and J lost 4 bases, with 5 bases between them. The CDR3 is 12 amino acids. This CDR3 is CASSLGSYEQYF. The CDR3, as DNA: TGTGCCAGCAGCTTAGGATCTTACGAGCAGTACTTC.

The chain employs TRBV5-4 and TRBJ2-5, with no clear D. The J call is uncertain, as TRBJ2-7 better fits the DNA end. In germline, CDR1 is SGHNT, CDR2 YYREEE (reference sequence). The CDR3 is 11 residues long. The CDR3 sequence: CASSAGSEQYF. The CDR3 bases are TGTGCCAGCAGCGCAGGTTCCGAGCAGTACTTC.

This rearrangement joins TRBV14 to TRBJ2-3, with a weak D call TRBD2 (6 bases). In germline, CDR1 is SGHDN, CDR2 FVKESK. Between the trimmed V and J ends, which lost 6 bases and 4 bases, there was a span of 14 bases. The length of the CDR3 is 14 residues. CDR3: CASSHLTRPDTQYF. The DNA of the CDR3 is TGTGCCAGCAGTCACCTGACTAGGCCAGATACGCAGTATTTT.